Listed below are T cell receptor beta chains from one sample, sequenced in a study of blood T cell repertoires in COVID-19. Method: immunoSEQ multiplex PCR; TCRdb's copy keeps in-frame clones and lacks some. Among 400,000 to 450,000 clones listed, approximately 89% were seen once. The sequenced material came from peripheral blood. These receptors were obtained from a woman between 45 and 60 years old with COVID-19, enrolled during active disease. Both conserved end residues are part of each CDR3. D genes are given only for firm matches. Not every row has a clone size; where given, it reads once, few, many or a size class.

>TRBV29-1|TRBD1|.|TRBJ1-2
TGCAGCGTTGGGGTGACAGGGGTCCCCCGAGAGGGCTACACCTTC
CSVGVTGVPREGYTF
>TRBV19|.|.|TRBJ1-2
TGTGCCAGTAGTATTCGGGGCGGGGTTCCCTCTGGCTACACCTTC
CASSIRGGVPSGYTF
>TRBV4-2|TRBD2|.|TRBJ2-3
TGTGCCAGCAGCCAAGAACTAGCGGGGGGTGTGGATACGCAGTATTTT
CASSQELAGGVDTQYF
>TRBV2|TRBD2|.|TRBJ2-1
TGTGCCAGCAGCGATAAAAGGGTCGCGGGGGGGTCCTACAATGAGCAGTTCTTC
CASSDKRVAGGSYNEQFF
>TRBV2|TRBD2|.|TRBJ2-3
TGTGCCAGCAGTGGACTAGCTGGCACAGATACGCAGTATTTT
CASSGLAGTDTQYF
>TRBV28|.|.|TRBJ1-5
TGTGCCAGCAGTCGTACTCTAGGTCGCCCCCAGCATTTT
CASSRTLGRPQHF
>TRBV9|.|.|TRBJ1-6
TGTGCCAGCAGCCCGGACAGTAATTCACCCCTCCACTTT
CASSPDSNSPLHF
>TRBV29-1|.|.|TRBJ2-6
TGCAGCGTGGCAGCAGGGCAGGAGGCCAACGTCCTGACTTTC
CSVAAGQEANVLTF
>TRBV6-6|.|.|TRBJ2-7
TGTGCCAGCAGTTACTCCGGGGTCTACGAGCAGTACTTC
CASSYSGVYEQYF
>TRBV7-3|TRBD1|once|TRBJ2-7
TGTGCCAGCAGCTTAAGTCAGGGGGCGATCCACGAGCAGTACTTC
CASSLSQGAIHEQYF
>TRBV7-6|.|once|TRBJ2-5
TGTGCCAGCAGCTTAGGACAGAAGTTTGCAGAGACCCAGTACTTC
CASSLGQKFAETQYF
>TRBV12-3/TRBV12-4|.|.|TRBJ2-3
TGTGCCAGCAGTTTAGCCGGAGCAGATACGCAGTATTTT
CASSLAGADTQYF
>TRBV5-1|TRBD2|.|TRBJ2-3
TGCGCCAGCAGCTTGAGGCTAGCGGGGGACACAGATACGCAGTATTTT
CASSLRLAGDTDTQYF
>TRBV19|TRBD1|.|TRBJ1-2
TGTGCCAGTAGTATTCGTTGGGACAGGGTCTATGGCTACACCTTC
CASSIRWDRVYGYTF
>TRBV30|TRBD2|.|TRBJ2-3
TGTGCCACCCGGCTAAAGCGGGGGGGGATTTCAGATACGCAGTATTTT
CATRLKRGGISDTQYF
>TRBV19|.|.|TRBJ1-2
TGTGCCAGTAGTATAGACAGGGGTAACTATGGCTACACCTTC
CASSIDRGNYGYTF
>TRBV7-5|.|.|TRBJ1-1
TGTGCCAGCAGCTTGAGAGGGTTGAAAGCTTTCTTT
CASSLRGLKAFF
>TRBV5-6|.|once|TRBJ2-1
TGTGCCAGCAGCTTGGGGGTCGGGGGATCAGACAATGAGCAGTTCTTC
CASSLGVGGSDNEQFF
>TRBV6-5|TRBD1|.|TRBJ2-7
TGTGCCAGCAGTCGAGGGGGCCTCTACACCTACGAGCAGTACTTC
CASSRGGLYTYEQYF
>TRBV12-3/TRBV12-4|.|.|TRBJ1-5
TGTGCCAGCAGGGGACAATTCAATCAGCCCCAGCATTTT
CASRGQFNQPQHF
>TRBV7-2|.|.|TRBJ2-5
TGTGCCAGCATCCAGGGCCCTAGTCGCCCAGAGACCCAGTACTTC
CASIQGPSRPETQYF
>TRBV6-5|.|.|TRBJ2-3
TGTGCCAGCAGTCGGGACTCCACAGATACGCAGTATTTT
CASSRDSTDTQYF